Each of the 20 T cell receptor beta chains below was sequenced from the same sample in a study of T cell repertoires in cytomegalovirus infection. TCRdb reanalysed the reads using MiXCR and keeps one entry per CDR3 protein. The table has 450,000 to 600,000 distinct CDR3 sequences, 30% to 35% seen once. No antigen has been assigned to these receptors. The source material was cultured PBMCs, sampled from culture after CMV antigen stimulation. The receptors were sampled from a human donor in good health (CMV status not recorded). Some clones in this sample may be carry-over from other donors' samples.

The chain employs TRBV13 and TRBJ2-1; 15 bases agree with TRBD2. CDR3 length: 18 amino acids. V lost 5 bases and J lost 8; bases outside the gene matches: 13. The V gene's germline CDR1 is PRHDT and CDR2 FYEKMQ (reference sequence). The CDR3 protein is CASSTQWGLAGGMHEQFF. The CDR3 DNA follows: TGTGCCAGCAGCACCCAATGGGGACTAGCGGGAGGTATGCATGAGCAGTTCTTC.

The chain recombines TRBV7-6 with TRBJ2-1; 11 bases map to TRBD2. V was pared by 3 bases and J by 8 bases, with 9 bases of the junction left unmatched. Germline CDR1 is SGHVS and CDR2 is FNYEAQ. CDR3 length equals 16 residues. This CDR3 is CASSLIAGGPRDEQFF. The CDR3 nucleotides read TGTGCCAGCAGCTTGATAGCGGGAGGGCCTAGAGATGAGCAGTTCTTC.

The chain carries TRBV27 and TRBJ2-1, with 9 bases identical to TRBD2. Trimming took 5 bases from V and 9 from J; bases not matched to a gene: 14. The germline CDR1 and CDR2 sequences are MNHEY and SMNVEV (reference sequence). The CDR3 runs to 16 residues. CDR3 protein: CASSPLTAGGPGEQFF. CDR3 coding DNA: TGTGCCAGCAGTCCCCTCACGGCGGGAGGGCCAGGTGAGCAGTTCTTC.

This clonotype turned up a few times. The rearrangement links TRBV7-2 to TRBJ2-1; 9 bases are a match to TRBD2. Germline V lookup: CDR1 SGHTA, CDR2 FQGNSA. With V trimmed by 5 bases and J by 8 bases, 10 bases remained unmatched. This CDR3 spans 15 amino acids. CDR3 region: CASSQGTSTLHEQFF. CDR3 nucleotides: TGTGCCAGCAGCCAAGGGACTAGCACCCTCCATGAGCAGTTCTTC.

This clonotype came up many times. In DNA form, the CDR3 reads TGCAGTGCTAGAGATTATAAGGACCAGCCCCAGCATTTT. Translation gives CSARDYKDQPQHF. The rearrangement joins TRBV20-1 to TRBJ1-5; D remains ambiguous. With 0 bases removed from V and 7 bases from J, the gap between germline ends came to 10 bases. Germline V gene data show CDR1 as DFQATT and CDR2 as SNEGSKA (reference sequence). The CDR3 covers 13 residues.

The chain is built from TRBV27 and TRBJ1-2; D unclear. Germline loops: CDR1 MNHEY, CDR2 SMNVEV (reference sequence). Deletions cut 0 bases from V and 2 bases from J, with 7 bases between. The CDR3 is made up of 14 amino acids. The CDR3 nucleotides are TGTGCCAGCAGTTTATCGGGCAGGAACTATGGCTACACCTTC. Its translation: CASSLSGRNYGYTF.

The chain uses TRBV12-5 and TRBJ1-2; D gene uncertain. Between the trimmed V and J ends, which lost 7 bases and 3 bases, there was a span of 15 bases. Per the germline V gene, CDR1 is LGHNT and CDR2 is FRNRAP. The CDR3 covers 14 residues. The CDR3 sequence: CASDRAGPHYGYTF. Here the CDR3 DNA reads TGTGCTAGTGACCGCGCGGGCCCCCACTATGGCTACACCTTC.

This clonotype was seen a handful of times. V and J are TRBV19 and TRBJ2-2, with 7 bases lining up with TRBD1. CDR3 size: 15 residues. Germline assignment: CDR1 LNHDA and CDR2 SQIVND (reference sequence). V shed 9 bases, J shed 4 bases, and the junction held 11 bases outside the gene matches. The CDR3 reads CASRTGATGTGELFF. The CDR3, as DNA: TGTGCCAGCCGCACAGGGGCTACGGGCACCGGGGAGCTGTTTTTT. The complete variable domain, with remaining parts taken from reference TRBV19 and TRBJ2-2, reads DGGITQSPKYLFRKEGQNVTLSCEQNLNHDAMYWYRQDPGQGLRLIYYSQIVNDFQKGDIAEGYSVSREKKESFPLTVTSAQKNPTAFYLCASRTGATGTGELFFGEGSRLTVL.

The CDR3 bases are TGTGCCAGCAGCTTAGCAAGCTCGGGGCGGACTGAAGCTTTCTTT. Amino acids: CASSLASSGRTEAFF. The chain is built from TRBV7-2 and TRBJ1-1; possible D gene TRBD1, 5 bases. Looked up from germline, CDR1 is SGHTA and CDR2 is FQGNSA. V was pared by 0 bases and J by 5 bases, with 13 bases between. This CDR3 has 15 amino acids.

This clonotype was found many times. This sequence joins TRBV7-2 and TRBJ1-4; 7 bases are a match to TRBD1. The V and J ends lost 5 bases and 6 bases, in that order; junction bases with no gene match: 9. The CDR3 sequence is 15 residues long. The germline V gene has CDR1 SGHTA and CDR2 FQGNSA. DNA for the CDR3: TGTGCCAGCAGCCCAGTGGGCAGGGGGGATGAAAAACTGTTTTTT. Translation: CASSPVGRGDEKLFF.

Here the CDR3 reads CASSFGETNEQFF. CDR3 sequence (DNA): TGTGCCAGCAGTTTCGGAGAGACCAATGAGCAGTTCTTC. V is TRBV27 and J is TRBJ2-1; D not resolved. CDR3 length: 13 amino acids. Germline CDR1 and CDR2: MNHEY and SMNVEV (reference sequence). The V end was cut by 3 bases, the J end by 6 bases, with 9 bases between.

J is TRBJ1-5 and V is TRBV7-2; D remains unclear. Trimming pared 2 bases from V and 0 bases from J, leaving 5 bases between. Germline V lookup: CDR1 SGHTA, CDR2 FQGNSA. This CDR3 region has 14 residues. The CDR3 sequence: CASSLFDSNQPQHF. In DNA, the CDR3 is TGTGCCAGCAGCTTATTCGATAGCAATCAGCCCCAGCATTTT.

The chain links TRBV7-2 to TRBJ2-2; 12 positions agree with TRBD2. Germline V gene lookup returns CDR1 SGHTA and CDR2 FQGNSA. Trimming took 5 bases from V and 5 from J; bases not matched to a gene: 9. The CDR3 sequence is 17 residues long. The CDR3 loop is CASSPNAGTSGTGELFF. CDR3 nucleotides: TGTGCCAGCAGCCCAAATGCCGGGACTAGCGGGACCGGGGAGCTGTTTTTT.

This clonotype was counted ten times or more. This chain connects TRBV7-2 to TRBJ1-1; D remains ambiguous. Between the trimmed V and J ends, which lost 4 bases and 4 bases, there was a span of 10 bases. Germline V lookup: CDR1 SGHTA, CDR2 FQGNSA. The CDR3 contains 13 residues. The CDR3 DNA sequence: TGTGCCAGCAGCTCCTCGGGTACCACTGAAGCTTTCTTT. It specifies CASSSSGTTEAFF. The full variable domain, completed using reference TRBV7-2 and TRBJ1-1, is GAGVSQSPSNKVTEKGKDVELRCDPISGHTALYWYRQSLGQGLEFLIYFQGNSAPDKSGLPSDRFSAERTGGSVSTLTIQRTQQEDSAVYLCASSSSGTTEAFFGQGTRLTVV.

This clonotype has ten or more counts. V gene TRBV7-2 combines with J gene TRBJ2-3; D possibly corresponds to TRBD2 (5 bases). Germline V gene lookup returns CDR1 SGHTA and CDR2 FQGNSA. This CDR3 comprises 17 residues. V lost 5 bases to trimming and J lost 0 bases, with 18 bases between them. The CDR3 loop is CASSPRRGGLSTDTQYF. The CDR3 DNA reads as TGTGCCAGCAGCCCGAGACGTGGCGGGCTAAGCACAGATACGCAGTATTTT.

Notes on this clonotype: A read error may be the cause here, since a much bigger clone is one base away. This sequence joins TRBV7-2 and TRBJ2-1; 12 nucleotides line up with TRBD2. This CDR3 is 18 amino acids long. Germline CDR1 is SGHTA and CDR2 is FQGNSA. V trimming: 5 bases; J trimming: 1 base; junction bases outside the gene matches: 9. The CDR3 region has the DNA TGTGCCAGCAGCCATCTAGCGGGAGGGACTAAGTCCTACAATGAGCAGTTCTTC. Residues: CASSHLAGGTKSYNEQFF.

The chain combines TRBV7-9 with TRBJ1-2; weak D call: TRBD1 (5 bases). The CDR3 spans 15 residues. With 2 bases removed from V and 0 bases from J, the gap between germline ends came to 10 bases. CDR1 is SEHNR, CDR2 FQNEAQ, per germline (reference sequence). CDR3 sequence (DNA): TGTGCCAGCAGCTTATGGGGGATAGCTAACTATGGCTACACCTTC. It yields the protein CASSLWGIANYGYTF.

The rearrangement joins TRBV10-3 to TRBJ2-7; 8 nucleotides agree with TRBD1. The V and J ends lost 1 base and 5 bases, in that order; junction bases with no gene match: 4. This CDR3 is built from 14 residues. Germline V gene lookup returns CDR1 ENHRY and CDR2 SYGVKD. CDR3 coding DNA: TGTGCCATCAGTGAGTTAGGGACAGGCGACGAGCAGTACTTC. Its protein is CAISELGTGDEQYF.

This clonotype was recorded a few times. V usage is TRBV6-1 and J usage is TRBJ2-1, with TRBD2 matching over 10 bases. The ends lost 6 bases at V and 10 bases at J; junction bases unmatched: 9. The CDR3 totals 14 residues. Germline V gene sequence: CDR1 MNHNS, CDR2 SASEGT. DNA for the CDR3: TGTGCCAGCAGAGGACTAGCGGAGGGGGGGGAGCAGTTCTTC. As protein: CASRGLAEGGEQFF.

The V and J genes are TRBV4-1 and TRBJ1-5; 11 nucleotides match TRBD1. Germline V lookup: CDR1 MGHRA, CDR2 YSYEKL. V shed 2 bases, J shed 3 bases, and the junction held 9 bases outside the gene matches. The length of the CDR3 is 18 residues. This CDR3 is CASSQYPGTGGYNQPQHF. As DNA, the CDR3 is TGCGCCAGCAGCCAATACCCAGGGACAGGGGGATACAATCAGCCCCAGCATTTT.